This T cell receptor beta chain was retrieved from a study of T cells in Graves' hyperthyroidism and ophthalmopathy. Study-level findings and limits: Ophthalmopathy could be told apart from stable hyperthyroidism with a 13 V-J model. Also found in blood were most expanded thyroid clonotypes above 0.001.

It was RNA transcripts that yielded the amplified TCR beta CDR3 regions. HTBI primers were employed in a first-round RT-PCR of the TCR CDR3. TCRdb re-analysed the multiplex PCR reads in MiXCR, keeping a single row per CDR3 protein. The table lists 490,000 or so distinct CDR3 sequences, less than 25% of them singletons. As concerns this clonotype: Its antigen is currently unknown.

Individuals with ophthalmopathy presented a Clinical Activity Score of at least 3, a NOSPECS grade of at least 4 and a duration under 3 months. Germline CDR1 SGHTA, CDR2 FQGNSA. The length of the CDR3 is 19 residues. After removal of 5 bases from V and 2 bases from J, the junction contained 11 bases not matched to a gene. Sequenced sample: blood. This chain links TRBV7-2 with TRBJ2-3, with 15 bases matching TRBD2. The receptor's source is a woman between 70 and 85 years old with Graves' ophthalmopathy. The CDR3 nucleotides are TGTGCCAGCAGCACCCGGACTAGCGGGAGGGCCGAAATCACAGATACGCAGTATTTT. Amino acid sequence: CASSTRTSGRAEITDTQYF.